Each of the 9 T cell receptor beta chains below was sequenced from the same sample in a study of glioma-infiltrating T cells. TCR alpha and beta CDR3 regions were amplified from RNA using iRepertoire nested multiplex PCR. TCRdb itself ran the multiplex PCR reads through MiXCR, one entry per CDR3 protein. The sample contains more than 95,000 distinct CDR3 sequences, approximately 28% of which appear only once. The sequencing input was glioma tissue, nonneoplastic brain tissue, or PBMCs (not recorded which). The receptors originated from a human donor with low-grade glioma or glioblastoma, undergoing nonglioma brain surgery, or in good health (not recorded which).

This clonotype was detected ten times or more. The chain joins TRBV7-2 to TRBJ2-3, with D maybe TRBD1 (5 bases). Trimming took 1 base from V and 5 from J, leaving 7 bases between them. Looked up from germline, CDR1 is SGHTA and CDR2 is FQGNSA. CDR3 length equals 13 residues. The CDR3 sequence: CASSLVGQDTQYF. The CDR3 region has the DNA TGTGCCAGCAGCTTAGTTGGACAAGATACGCAGTATTTT. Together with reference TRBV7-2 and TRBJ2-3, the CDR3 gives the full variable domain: GAGVSQSPSNKVTEKGKDVELRCDPISGHTALYWYRQSLGQGLEFLIYFQGNSAPDKSGLPSDRFSAERTGGSVSTLTIQRTQQEDSAVYLCASSLVGQDTQYFGPGTRLTVL.

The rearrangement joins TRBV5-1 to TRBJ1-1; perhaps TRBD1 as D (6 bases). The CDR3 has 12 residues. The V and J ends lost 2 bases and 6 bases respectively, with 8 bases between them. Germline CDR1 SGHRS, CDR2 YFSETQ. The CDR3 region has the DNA TGCGCCAGCAGCTTTGGGGGCTCTGAAGCTTTCTTT. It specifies CASSFGGSEAFF.

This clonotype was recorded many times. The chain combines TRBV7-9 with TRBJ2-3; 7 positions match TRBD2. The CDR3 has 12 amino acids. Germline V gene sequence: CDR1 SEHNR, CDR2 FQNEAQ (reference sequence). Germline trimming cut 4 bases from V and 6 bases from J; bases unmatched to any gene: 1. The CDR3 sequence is CASSWGGDTQYF. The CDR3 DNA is TGTGCCAGCAGCTGGGGGGGGGATACGCAGTATTTT. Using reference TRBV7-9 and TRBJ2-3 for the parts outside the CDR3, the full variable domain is DTGVSQNPRHKITKRGQNVTFRCDPISEHNRLYWYRQTLGQGPEFLTYFQNEAQLEKSRLLSDRFSAERPKGSFSTLEIQRTEQGDSAMYLCASSWGGDTQYFGPGTRLTVL.

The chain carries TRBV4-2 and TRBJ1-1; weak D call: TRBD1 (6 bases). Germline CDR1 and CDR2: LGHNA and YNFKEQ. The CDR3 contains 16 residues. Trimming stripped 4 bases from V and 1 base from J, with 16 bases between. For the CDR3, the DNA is TGTGCCAGCAGCCGAGATAGAGGGGGATGGAACACTGAAGCTTTCTTT. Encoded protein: CASSRDRGGWNTEAFF.

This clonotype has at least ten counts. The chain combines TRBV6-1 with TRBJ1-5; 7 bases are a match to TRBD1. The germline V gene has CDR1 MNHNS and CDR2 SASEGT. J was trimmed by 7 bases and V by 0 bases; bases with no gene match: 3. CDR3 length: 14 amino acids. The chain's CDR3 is CASSEAGGSQPQHF. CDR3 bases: TGTGCCAGCAGTGAAGCAGGGGGCTCCCAGCCCCAGCATTTT.

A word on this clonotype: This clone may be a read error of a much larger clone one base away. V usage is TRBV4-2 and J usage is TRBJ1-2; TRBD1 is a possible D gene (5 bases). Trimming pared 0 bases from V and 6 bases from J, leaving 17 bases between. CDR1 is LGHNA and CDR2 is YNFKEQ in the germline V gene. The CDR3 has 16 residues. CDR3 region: CASSQDRAGMDHGYTF. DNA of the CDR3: TGTGCCAGCAGCCAAGATAGGGCAGGGATGGACCATGGCTACACCTTC.

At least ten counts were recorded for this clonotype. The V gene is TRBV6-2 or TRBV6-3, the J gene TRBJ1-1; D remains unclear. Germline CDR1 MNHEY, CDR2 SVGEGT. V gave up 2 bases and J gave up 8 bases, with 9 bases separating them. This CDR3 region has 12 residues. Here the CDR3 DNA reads TGTGCCAGCAGTTACGTCAACTTCGAAGCTTTCTTT. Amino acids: CASSYVNFEAFF.

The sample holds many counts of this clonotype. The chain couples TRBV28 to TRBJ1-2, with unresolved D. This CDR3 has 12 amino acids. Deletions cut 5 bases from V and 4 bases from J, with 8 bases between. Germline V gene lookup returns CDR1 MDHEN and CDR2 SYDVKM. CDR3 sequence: CASSGQSYGYTF. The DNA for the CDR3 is TGTGCCAGCAGTGGGCAGTCCTATGGCTACACCTTC.

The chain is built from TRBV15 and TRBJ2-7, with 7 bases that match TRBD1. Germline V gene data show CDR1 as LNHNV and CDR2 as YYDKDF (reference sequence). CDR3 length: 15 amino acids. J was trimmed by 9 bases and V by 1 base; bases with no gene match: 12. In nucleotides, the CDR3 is TGTGCCACCAGCAGAGTGACGACAGGGACCCTCGGGCAGTACTTC. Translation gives CATSRVTTGTLGQYF.